Listed below are T cell receptor beta chains from one sample, sequenced in a study of blood T cell repertoires in COVID-19. The repertoire was sequenced with immunoSEQ multiplex PCR; TCRdb's copy has only in-frame clones and lacks some. The table shows over 70,000 clones, with around 87% occurring only once. Sequenced: peripheral blood. These receptors all stem from a human donor in a cohort sampled during active COVID-19. Each CDR3 is given with its conserved first and last residue. Each record gives: J gene, D gene, V gene, clone size, CDR3 DNA, CDR3 protein. D genes are given only for firm matches. Part of the rows lack a size; the others show once, few, many or a class for expanded clones.

J: TRBJ1-1; D: TRBD1; V: TRBV10-2; size: .; DNA: TGCGCCAGCAGACCGCTAGGACAGGAAAGGACTTACACTGAAGCTTTCTTT; CDR3: CASRPLGQERTYTEAFF
J: TRBJ2-1; D: TRBD2; V: TRBV6-5; size: .; DNA: TGTGCCAGCAGCTTTAGCGGGAGCTCCTACAATGAGCAGTTCTTC; CDR3: CASSFSGSSYNEQFF
J: TRBJ2-1; D: .; V: TRBV21-1; size: .; DNA: TGTGCCAGCAGCACGAGACTAGTCCGTGGGGCTTTTGGTGAGCAGTTCTTC; CDR3: CASSTRLVRGAFGEQFF
J: TRBJ1-2; D: .; V: TRBV19; size: .; DNA: TGTGCCAGCGAAAGCCCGCATAGGGGAAACTATGGCTACACCTTC; CDR3: CASESPHRGNYGYTF
J: TRBJ2-7; D: .; V: TRBV30; size: .; DNA: TGTGCCTGGAGTGGTGACCTCAGCGCCTCCTACGAGCAGTACTTC; CDR3: CAWSGDLSASYEQYF
J: TRBJ2-1; D: TRBD2; V: TRBV3-1/TRBV3-2; size: .; DNA: TGTGCCAGCAGCCCCAAGGCCGGACTAGCGGGAGATTACTCCTACAATGAGCAGTTCTTC; CDR3: CASSPKAGLAGDYSYNEQFF
J: TRBJ2-5; D: TRBD1; V: TRBV10-3; size: .; DNA: TGTGCCATCAGTAAACAGGGGGCGCAAGAGACCCAGTACTTC; CDR3: CAISKQGAQETQYF
J: TRBJ2-7; D: .; V: TRBV27; size: .; DNA: TGTGCCAGCAGTCCGACGGACGGGAGTGAAAAAGGCGAGCAGTACTTC; CDR3: CASSPTDGSEKGEQYF
J: TRBJ2-3; D: .; V: TRBV6-4; size: .; DNA: TGTGCCAGCAGTGAAGGAAGCGGGAGCACAGATACGCAGTATTTT; CDR3: CASSEGSGSTDTQYF
J: TRBJ1-1; D: TRBD1; V: TRBV28; size: .; DNA: TGTGCCAGCTGGACAGGGGAACTGAACACTGAAGCTTTCTTT; CDR3: CASWTGELNTEAFF
J: TRBJ2-2; D: TRBD2; V: TRBV29-1; size: .; DNA: TGCAGCGTCGGACTAGCGGGAGTAACCGGGGAGCTGTTTTTT; CDR3: CSVGLAGVTGELFF
J: TRBJ1-1; D: .; V: TRBV7-2; size: .; DNA: TGTGCCAGCAGCTTAGGGGGCTGGAACACTGAAGCTTTCTTT; CDR3: CASSLGGWNTEAFF
J: TRBJ1-1; D: .; V: TRBV18; size: .; DNA: TGTGCCAGCTCACCCAGGACCTCGACAGTGACGAACACTGAAGCTTTCTTT; CDR3: CASSPRTSTVTNTEAFF
J: TRBJ2-5; D: .; V: TRBV15; size: .; DNA: TGTGCCACCAGCAGTGGAACAGGGTTAGAGACCCAGTACTTC; CDR3: CATSSGTGLETQYF
J: TRBJ2-1; D: TRBD1; V: TRBV6-4; size: .; DNA: TGTGCCAGCCTACAGGGGATCTCCTACAATGAGCAGTTCTTC; CDR3: CASLQGISYNEQFF
J: TRBJ2-3; D: .; V: TRBV9; size: once; DNA: TGTGCCAGCAGCGTAGCGGCTCACGGGGGAACAGATACGCAGTATTTT; CDR3: CASSVAAHGGTDTQYF
J: TRBJ1-2; D: TRBD1; V: TRBV27; size: .; DNA: TGTGCCAGCAGAAGGGACAGGGGTGGCTACACCTTC; CDR3: CASRRDRGGYTF
J: TRBJ2-3; D: TRBD2; V: TRBV29-1; size: many; DNA: TGCAGCGTGGGGAAAGGGACTAGCGGAACAGATACGCAGTATTTT; CDR3: CSVGKGTSGTDTQYF
J: TRBJ1-2; D: .; V: TRBV29-1; size: .; DNA: TGCAGCGTGGAAGGCAGGGGCCGGGGCTACACCTTC; CDR3: CSVEGRGRGYTF
J: TRBJ1-1; D: .; V: TRBV28; size: .; DNA: TGTGCCAGCAGTTTCCAACCTTCGGGCACTGAAGCTTTCTTT; CDR3: CASSFQPSGTEAFF
J: TRBJ1-6; D: TRBD1; V: TRBV2; size: .; DNA: TGTGCCAGCCACGCCGACAGGGCAGGGAATTCACCCCTCCACTTT; CDR3: CASHADRAGNSPLHF
J: TRBJ1-3; D: TRBD1; V: TRBV11-2; size: .; DNA: TGTGCCAGCAGCCCCGGGACAGCTGGAAACACCATATATTTT; CDR3: CASSPGTAGNTIYF
J: TRBJ2-1; D: TRBD2; V: TRBV5-1; size: .; DNA: TGCGCCAGCAGGGGTAGCGGGAGCGATGAGCAGTTCTTC; CDR3: CASRGSGSDEQFF
J: TRBJ2-2; D: TRBD1; V: TRBV7-3; size: .; DNA: TGTGCCAGCAGCTCACAGGGGGAGGAGCTGTTTTTT; CDR3: CASSSQGEELFF
J: TRBJ1-2; D: .; V: TRBV5-6; size: .; DNA: TGTGCCAGCAGCTCCGGGAGCTATGGCTACACCTTC; CDR3: CASSSGSYGYTF
J: TRBJ2-2; D: .; V: TRBV9; size: .; DNA: TGTGCCAGCAGCGTAGGACCAGCGGGGAACACCGGGGAGCTGTTTTTT; CDR3: CASSVGPAGNTGELFF
J: TRBJ2-1; D: TRBD2; V: TRBV18; size: .; DNA: TGTGCCAGCTCACCCCCCGGGACTAGAAAAACCAATGAGCAGTTCTTC; CDR3: CASSPPGTRKTNEQFF
J: TRBJ1-4; D: .; V: TRBV9; size: .; DNA: TGTGCCAGCAGCGCCAGGGGCGCGATTGATGAAAAACTGTTTTTT; CDR3: CASSARGAIDEKLFF
J: TRBJ2-7; D: TRBD2; V: TRBV6-1; size: .; DNA: TGTGCCAGCAGTGGCCCTAGCGGGAGAAGGCGGTACGAGCAGTACTTC; CDR3: CASSGPSGRRRYEQYF
J: TRBJ1-5; D: .; V: TRBV30; size: .; DNA: TGTGCCTGGAGTGTAGGGGCCCCTAATCAGCCCCAGCATTTT; CDR3: CAWSVGAPNQPQHF
J: TRBJ1-4; D: .; V: TRBV30; size: .; DNA: TGTGCCTGGAGGTGGGGGGGATCCGAAAAACTGTTTTTT; CDR3: CAWRWGGSEKLFF